This TCR beta chain was documented in a study of cytomegalovirus exposure and HLA in healthy donors. The CDR3 is 14 residues long. Germline trimming cut 5 bases from V and 6 bases from J; bases unmatched to any gene: 6. Germline V gene sequence: CDR1 MNHEY, CDR2 SVGAGI. PCR amplification relied on 60 Vbeta primers (plus 13 Jbeta primers). The protocol was immunoSEQ multiplex PCR, while the TCRdb copy is restricted to in-frame clones and leaves out a portion. The sample records 100,000 to 150,000 clones, around 82% being singletons. The sequencing input was PBMCs. The chain recombines TRBV6-5 with TRBJ1-1, with 10 positions matching TRBD1. The clonotype comes from a female donor in good health and CMV-seronegative. The CDR3 here is CASSRRDRGAEAFF. CDR3 DNA: TGTGCCAGCAGTAGAAGGGACAGGGGAGCTGAAGCTTTCTTT.